This is a list of T cell receptor beta chains from one sample in a study of OX40 agonist ivuxolimab in advanced cancers. TCRdb's copy holds only in-frame clones and misses some; the assay was immunoSEQ multiplex PCR. The data show about 44,000 clones, 86% seen once. Sequenced material: CD4+ or CD8+ T cells sorted from blood, taken in a trial of the OX40 agonist ivuxolimab. These receptors were collected from an adult with an advanced solid tumor such as melanoma, head and neck, liver or kidney cancer. CDR3s include the opening cysteine and the closing phenylalanine or tryptophan. A D gene is named only where the DNA matches it firmly.

cdr3_length v_call d_call cdr3_aa
15 TRBV6-1 . CASSAMFGVRHEQYF
17 TRBV27 TRBD2 CASSLRRGGSQAGELFF
14 TRBV28 . CASSLYVPGSEQYF
14 TRBV2 . CASSEMGSNQPQHF
14 TRBV19 . CASSQGSSTGELFF
16 TRBV14 TRBD2 CASSHLAGGLAYEQYF
11 TRBV18 . CASSPPGGADF
15 TRBV18 . CASSPNEQKGQPQHF
15 TRBV5-1 TRBD2 CASSLPSGESDTQYF
16 TRBV19 . CASSPGPWDKDQPQHF
14 TRBV7-8 . CASSLDLGNTEAFF
14 TRBV10-3 . CAISESLAKNIQYF
14 TRBV7-9 TRBD1 CASSPGGYNSPLHF
15 TRBV30 TRBD1 CAWSPDRGYRGEQYF
16 TRBV5-1 TRBD1 CASSSRRDRGLETQYF
11 TRBV5-1 . CASTEQDTQYF